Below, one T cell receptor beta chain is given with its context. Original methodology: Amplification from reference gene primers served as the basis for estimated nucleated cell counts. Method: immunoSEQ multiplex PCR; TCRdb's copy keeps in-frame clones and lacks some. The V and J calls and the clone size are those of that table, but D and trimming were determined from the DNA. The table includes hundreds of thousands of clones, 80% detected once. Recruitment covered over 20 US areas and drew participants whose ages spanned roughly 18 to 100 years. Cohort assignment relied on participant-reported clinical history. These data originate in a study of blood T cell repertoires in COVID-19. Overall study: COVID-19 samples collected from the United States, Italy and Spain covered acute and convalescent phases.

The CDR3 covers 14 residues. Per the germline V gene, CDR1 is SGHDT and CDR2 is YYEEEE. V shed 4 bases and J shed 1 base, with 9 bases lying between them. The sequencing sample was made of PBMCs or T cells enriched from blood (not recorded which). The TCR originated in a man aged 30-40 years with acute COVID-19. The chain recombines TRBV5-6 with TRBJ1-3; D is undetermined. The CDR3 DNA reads TGTGCCAGCAGCCCCGGTCGGTCTGGAAACACCATATATTTT. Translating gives CASSPGRSGNTIYF.